A selection of T cell receptor beta chains follows, all from one sample in a study of shared clonotypes between healthy human individuals. Sequencing used immunoSEQ multiplex PCR; TCRdb keeps in-frame clones, though not all of them. The sample has under 850,000 clones, over 60% seen once; the top ten hold under 2%. The sequenced sample consisted of memory CD4+ T cells sorted from blood. These receptor sequences come from a woman between 25 and 40 years old in good health. Both conserved end residues are part of each CDR3. Each record gives: CDR3 protein, CDR3 DNA, D gene, V gene, J gene, clone size. The D gene is left open where the match is weak. Clone size is given for some rows only: seen once, a few or many times, or a class if the clone is expanded.

CDR3: CASSPTGGFRSSKNIQYF
DNA: TGCGCCAGCAGCCCGACAGGGGGCTTCCGGTCGTCCAAAAACATTCAGTACTTC
D: TRBD1
V: TRBV10-1
J: TRBJ2-4
size: NA

CDR3: CASSLDEPSTGELFF
DNA: TGCGCCAGCAGCTTGGACGAACCGAGCACCGGGGAGCTGTTTTTT
D: NA
V: TRBV5-1
J: TRBJ2-2
size: few

CDR3: CASSLGGLQETQYF
DNA: TGTGCCAGCAGCTTAGGGGGTCTTCAAGAGACCCAGTACTTC
D: NA
V: TRBV7-3
J: TRBJ2-5
size: NA

CDR3: CASSLERGADTQYF
DNA: TGCGCCAGCTCTCTCGAGCGGGGAGCAGATACGCAGTATTTT
D: TRBD2
V: TRBV5-1
J: TRBJ2-3
size: few

CDR3: CATSRGQGDEKLFF
DNA: TGTGCCACCAGCAGGGGACAGGGTGACGAAAAACTGTTTTTT
D: TRBD1
V: TRBV15
J: TRBJ1-4
size: NA

CDR3: CASIPTSGRFDEQFF
DNA: TGTGCCAGTATACCGACTAGCGGGAGATTCGATGAGCAGTTCTTC
D: TRBD2
V: TRBV19
J: TRBJ2-1
size: NA

CDR3: CATSPSVRGTGPSGANVLTF
DNA: TGTGCCACCAGCCCCTCGGTGAGGGGGACAGGGCCATCTGGGGCCAACGTCCTGACTTTC
D: TRBD1
V: TRBV15
J: TRBJ2-6
size: NA

CDR3: CASSSFSGMWGNEQFF
DNA: TGTGCCAGCAGTTCCTTTAGCGGGATGTGGGGCAATGAGCAGTTCTTC
D: TRBD2
V: TRBV28
J: TRBJ2-1
size: NA

CDR3: CASSVSAGGVSNQPQHF
DNA: TGTGCCAGCAGTGTGTCCGCCGGAGGGGTGAGCAATCAGCCCCAGCATTTT
D: NA
V: TRBV2
J: TRBJ1-5
size: NA

CDR3: CASSIKTKPGELFF
DNA: TGTGCCAGCAGCATAAAAACCAAACCCGGGGAGCTGTTTTTT
D: NA
V: TRBV7-9
J: TRBJ2-2
size: NA

CDR3: CASSLDPRDTIYF
DNA: TGTGCCAGCAGCTTAGATCCCCGGGACACCATATATTTT
D: NA
V: TRBV11-2
J: TRBJ1-3
size: NA

CDR3: CASSPNSGVATNEKLFF
DNA: TGTGCCAGCTCTCCAAACTCCGGAGTTGCAACTAATGAAAAACTGTTTTTT
D: NA
V: TRBV18
J: TRBJ1-4
size: NA

CDR3: CASRTETRTQYF
DNA: TGTGCCAGCAGAACCGAAACAAGAACGCAGTATTTT
D: NA
V: TRBV7-9
J: TRBJ2-3
size: NA

CDR3: CASSLGTQNSYEQYF
DNA: TGTGCCAGTAGTTTAGGAACGCAGAACTCCTACGAGCAGTACTTC
D: NA
V: TRBV19
J: TRBJ2-7
size: NA

CDR3: CASSEMQSGGPLAYTF
DNA: TGCGCCAGCAGTGAGATGCAGTCAGGGGGACCTTTAGCCTACACCTTC
D: TRBD1
V: TRBV10-2
J: TRBJ1-2
size: NA

CDR3: CASRTGYQETQYF
DNA: TGTGCCAGCAGGACAGGGTACCAAGAGACCCAGTACTTC
D: NA
V: TRBV21-1
J: TRBJ2-5
size: NA

CDR3: CASTTDGSNQPQHF
DNA: TGTGCCAGCACAACGGACGGGAGCAATCAGCCCCAGCATTTT
D: NA
V: TRBV5-5
J: TRBJ1-5
size: NA

CDR3: CASSPDRPMDTGELFF
DNA: TGCGCCAGCAGCCCGGACAGGCCCATGGACACCGGGGAGCTGTTTTTT
D: TRBD1
V: TRBV5-1
J: TRBJ2-2
size: few

CDR3: CASSLLGGSGHADTQYF
DNA: TGTGCCAGCAGCTTGTTAGGCGGGAGCGGTCATGCAGATACGCAGTATTTT
D: TRBD2
V: TRBV7-2
J: TRBJ2-3
size: NA

CDR3: CASRWTGNTEAFF
DNA: TGTGCCAGCAGATGGACCGGGAACACTGAAGCTTTCTTT
D: NA
V: TRBV2
J: TRBJ1-1
size: NA

CDR3: CASAVHRGDSNQPQHF
DNA: TGTGCCAGTGCAGTTCACAGGGGCGATAGCAATCAGCCCCAGCATTTT
D: TRBD1
V: TRBV19
J: TRBJ1-5
size: NA

CDR3: CASQKNTEAFF
DNA: TGTGCCAGCCAGAAGAACACTGAAGCTTTCTTT
D: NA
V: TRBV28
J: TRBJ1-1
size: NA

CDR3: CASSRAHGDTQYF
DNA: TGTGCCAGTAGTCGGGCCCACGGCGATACGCAGTATTTT
D: NA
V: TRBV19
J: TRBJ2-3
size: NA

CDR3: CASREQGGDTEAFF
DNA: TGTGCCAGCAGGGAACAGGGTGGCGACACTGAAGCTTTCTTT
D: NA
V: TRBV6-4
J: TRBJ1-1
size: NA

CDR3: CASSQGLAGGYTGELFF
DNA: TGCGCCAGCAGCCAAGGTCTAGCGGGAGGGTACACCGGGGAGCTGTTTTTT
D: TRBD2
V: TRBV4-1
J: TRBJ2-2
size: few

CDR3: CASSLGTRSETQYF
DNA: TGTGCCAGCAGCTTAGGAACACGGTCAGAGACCCAGTACTTC
D: NA
V: TRBV11-1
J: TRBJ2-5
size: NA

CDR3: CASSLASGQAYEQYF
DNA: TGCGCCAGCAGCTTGGCCTCAGGACAGGCCTACGAGCAGTACTTC
D: TRBD1
V: TRBV5-1
J: TRBJ2-7
size: NA

CDR3: CASSSGAGPTHGQYF
DNA: TGTGCCAGCAGCTCGGGAGCGGGGCCTACCCACGGGCAGTACTTC
D: TRBD2
V: TRBV7-9
J: TRBJ2-7
size: NA

CDR3: CASIARLEGAPETQYF
DNA: TGTGCCAGCATCGCCCGGTTAGAGGGGGCCCCAGAGACCCAGTACTTC
D: TRBD1
V: TRBV28
J: TRBJ2-5
size: NA

CDR3: CSVGPETNEKLFF
DNA: TGCAGCGTTGGGCCAGAGACTAATGAAAAACTGTTTTTT
D: NA
V: TRBV29-1
J: TRBJ1-4
size: NA

CDR3: CASSLYVRNGNTIYF
DNA: TGTGCCAGCAGTTTATACGTGAGAAATGGAAACACCATATATTTT
D: NA
V: TRBV28
J: TRBJ1-3
size: NA

CDR3: CASSLGQGVHEQYF
DNA: TGTGCCAGCAGCTTGGGTCAGGGGGTCCACGAGCAGTACTTC
D: TRBD1
V: TRBV5-4
J: TRBJ2-7
size: NA

CDR3: CASSPYRSNNEKLFF
DNA: TGTGCCAGCAGTCCTTACAGGTCGAATAATGAAAAACTGTTTTTT
D: NA
V: TRBV6-5
J: TRBJ1-4
size: many

CDR3: CASSPYGNQETQYF
DNA: TGTGCCAGCAGCCCCTATGGGAACCAAGAGACCCAGTACTTC
D: NA
V: TRBV28
J: TRBJ2-5
size: NA

CDR3: CASSYPGGNYGYTF
DNA: TGTGCCAGCAGTTACCCAGGGGGAAACTATGGCTACACCTTC
D: TRBD1
V: TRBV6-5
J: TRBJ1-2
size: once

CDR3: CASSFDRAGYNEQFF
DNA: TGTGCCAGCAGCTTCGACAGGGCAGGCTACAATGAGCAGTTCTTC
D: TRBD1
V: TRBV7-2
J: TRBJ2-1
size: NA

CDR3: CASRTITGGNTGELFF
DNA: TGTGCCAGCAGGACTATAACAGGGGGCAACACCGGGGAGCTGTTTTTT
D: TRBD1
V: TRBV28
J: TRBJ2-2
size: once

CDR3: CASSVEAGGREQYF
DNA: TGTGCCAGCAGCGTAGAAGCGGGAGGGCGCGAGCAGTACTTC
D: TRBD2
V: TRBV9
J: TRBJ2-7
size: NA

CDR3: CASISGQPSGNTIYF
DNA: TGTGCCAGCATCTCGGGACAGCCCTCTGGAAACACCATATATTTT
D: TRBD1
V: TRBV28
J: TRBJ1-3
size: once

CDR3: CAISERGNSYEQYF
DNA: TGTGCCATCAGTGAAAGGGGGAACTCCTACGAGCAGTACTTC
D: NA
V: TRBV10-3
J: TRBJ2-7
size: once

CDR3: CASGQGVNYGYTF
DNA: TGTGCCAGCGGGCAGGGTGTTAACTATGGCTACACCTTC
D: NA
V: TRBV2
J: TRBJ1-2
size: NA

CDR3: CASSQVRDTEQFF
DNA: TGTGCCAGCAGCCAAGTCAGGGACACTGAGCAGTTCTTC
D: NA
V: TRBV14
J: TRBJ2-1
size: once

CDR3: CASSTSGTGLETQYF
DNA: TGTGCCAGTAGTACGTCCGGGACAGGGTTGGAGACCCAGTACTTC
D: TRBD1
V: TRBV19
J: TRBJ2-5
size: few

CDR3: CASSLATGSGNEQFF
DNA: TGCGCCAGCAGCTTGGCGACGGGTTCGGGCAATGAGCAGTTCTTC
D: NA
V: TRBV5-1
J: TRBJ2-1
size: NA

CDR3: CASILGGTDTQYF
DNA: TGTGCCAGCATTTTAGGAGGCACAGATACGCAGTATTTT
D: NA
V: TRBV7-9
J: TRBJ2-3
size: NA

CDR3: CASSPLSGVNTEAFF
DNA: TGTGCCAGCAGCCCTCTCAGCGGGGTGAACACTGAAGCTTTCTTT
D: NA
V: TRBV6-5
J: TRBJ1-1
size: once

CDR3: CASTRQARATGELFF
DNA: TGTGCCAGTACTCGACAGGCCCGGGCCACCGGGGAGCTGTTTTTT
D: NA
V: TRBV19
J: TRBJ2-2
size: NA

CDR3: CASSVNPGQGVETQYF
DNA: TGTGCCAGCAGCGTAAATCCGGGACAGGGTGTAGAGACCCAGTACTTC
D: TRBD1
V: TRBV9
J: TRBJ2-5
size: NA

CDR3: CASRGQTYTEAFF
DNA: TGTGCCAGTAGGGGACAGACTTACACTGAAGCTTTCTTT
D: TRBD1
V: TRBV19
J: TRBJ1-1
size: NA

CDR3: CASSPGLDSEQYF
DNA: TGTGCCAGCTCACCGGGACTAGATTCCGAGCAGTACTTC
D: TRBD2
V: TRBV18
J: TRBJ2-7
size: few

CDR3: CASSLEGYASGRSYEQYF
DNA: TGTGCCAGCAGCTTAGAAGGTTATGCTAGCGGGCGCTCCTACGAGCAGTACTTC
D: TRBD2
V: TRBV11-2
J: TRBJ2-7
size: few

CDR3: CASSTLGTRDEQYF
DNA: TGTGCCAGCAGTACTCTCGGGACACGAGACGAGCAGTACTTC
D: NA
V: TRBV6-1
J: TRBJ2-7
size: NA